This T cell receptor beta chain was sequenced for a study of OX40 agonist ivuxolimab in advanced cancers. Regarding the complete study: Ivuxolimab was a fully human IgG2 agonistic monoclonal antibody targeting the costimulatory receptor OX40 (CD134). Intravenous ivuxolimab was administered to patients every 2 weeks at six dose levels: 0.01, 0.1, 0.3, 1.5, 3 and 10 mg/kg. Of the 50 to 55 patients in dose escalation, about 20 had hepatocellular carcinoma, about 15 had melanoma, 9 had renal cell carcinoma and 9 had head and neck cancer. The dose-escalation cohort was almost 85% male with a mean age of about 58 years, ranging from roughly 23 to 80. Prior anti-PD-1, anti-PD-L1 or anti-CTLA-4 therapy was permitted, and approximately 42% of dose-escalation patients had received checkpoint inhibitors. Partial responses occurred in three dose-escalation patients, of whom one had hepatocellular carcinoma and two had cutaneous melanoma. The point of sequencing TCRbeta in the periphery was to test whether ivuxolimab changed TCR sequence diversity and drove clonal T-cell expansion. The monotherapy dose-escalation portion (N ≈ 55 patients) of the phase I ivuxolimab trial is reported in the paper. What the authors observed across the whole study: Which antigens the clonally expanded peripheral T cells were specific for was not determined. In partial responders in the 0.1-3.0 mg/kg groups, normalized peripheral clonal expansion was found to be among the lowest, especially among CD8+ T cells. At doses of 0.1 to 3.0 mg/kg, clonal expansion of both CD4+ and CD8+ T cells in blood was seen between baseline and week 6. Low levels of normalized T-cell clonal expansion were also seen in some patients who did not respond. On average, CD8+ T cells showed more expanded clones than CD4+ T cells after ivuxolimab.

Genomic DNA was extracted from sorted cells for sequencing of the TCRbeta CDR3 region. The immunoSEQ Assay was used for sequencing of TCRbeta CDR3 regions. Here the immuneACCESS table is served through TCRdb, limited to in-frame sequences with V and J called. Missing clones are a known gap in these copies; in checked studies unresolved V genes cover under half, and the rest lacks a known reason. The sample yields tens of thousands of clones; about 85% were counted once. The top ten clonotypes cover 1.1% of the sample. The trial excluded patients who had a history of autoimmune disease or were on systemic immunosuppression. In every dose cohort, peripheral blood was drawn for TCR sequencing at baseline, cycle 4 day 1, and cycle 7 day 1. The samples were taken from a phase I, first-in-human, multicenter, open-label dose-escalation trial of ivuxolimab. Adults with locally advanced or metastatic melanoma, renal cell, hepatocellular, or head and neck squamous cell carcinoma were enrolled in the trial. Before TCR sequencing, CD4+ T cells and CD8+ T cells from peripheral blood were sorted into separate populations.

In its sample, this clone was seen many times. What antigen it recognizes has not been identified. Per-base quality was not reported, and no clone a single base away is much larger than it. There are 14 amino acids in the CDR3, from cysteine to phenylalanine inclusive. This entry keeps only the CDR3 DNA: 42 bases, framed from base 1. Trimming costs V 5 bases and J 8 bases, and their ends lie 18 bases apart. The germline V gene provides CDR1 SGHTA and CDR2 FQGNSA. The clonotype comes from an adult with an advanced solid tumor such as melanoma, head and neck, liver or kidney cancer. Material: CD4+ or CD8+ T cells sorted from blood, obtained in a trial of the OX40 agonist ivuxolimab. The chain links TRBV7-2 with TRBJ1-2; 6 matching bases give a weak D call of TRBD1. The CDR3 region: CASSLPGTPRGYTF. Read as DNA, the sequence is TGTGCCAGCAGCCTCCCTGGGACACCACGGGGCTACACCTTC. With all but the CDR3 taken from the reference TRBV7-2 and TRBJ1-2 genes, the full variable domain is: GAGVSQSPSNKVTEKGKDVELRCDPISGHTALYWYRQSLGQGLEFLIYFQGNSAPDKSGLPSDRFSAERTGGSVSTLTIQRTQQEDSAVYLCASSLPGTPRGYTFGSGTRLTVV.